Below, 10 T cell receptor beta chains from the same sample are listed, as sequenced in a study of identical twins. TCRdb ran MiXCR on the 5' RACE reads and lists one entry per CDR3 protein. The sample holds roughly 540,000 distinct CDR3 sequences; about 20% are singletons and the top ten take about 0.93%. The same sample was also studied in work on T cells expressing NK-cell markers.

The sequenced sample was CD4+ T cells sorted from blood. All receptors derive from a woman aged 18-30 years in good health.

The chain carries TRBV5-6 and TRBJ2-4; 7 positions agree with TRBD2. V lost 1 base, J lost 8 bases, and 3 bases stayed unmatched. The CDR3 sequence is 13 residues long. The germline CDR1 and CDR2 sequences are SGHDT and YYEEEE. In DNA, the CDR3 is TGTGCCAGCAGCTTGCGCGGGAGAGACATTCAGTACTTC. Translating gives CASSLRGRDIQYF.

The chain recombines TRBV20-1 with TRBJ2-3, with 13 bases matching TRBD2. The CDR3 covers 16 residues. The junction had 9 bases not matched to a gene; V was cut back by 5 bases and J by 4 bases. Looked up from germline, CDR1 is DFQATT and CDR2 is SNEGSKA (reference sequence). The CDR3 reads CSAHAGLAGAADTQYF. The CDR3 bases are TGCAGTGCTCATGCCGGACTAGCGGGGGCGGCAGATACGCAGTATTTT.

The CDR3 reads CASSLATRNSPLHF. CDR3 nucleotides: TGTGCCAGCAGTTTAGCCACCCGTAATTCACCCCTCCACTTT. The genes are TRBV12-3 or TRBV12-4 and TRBJ1-6, with D unresolved. The CDR3 is made up of 14 amino acids. Trimming stripped 0 bases from V and 6 bases from J, with 6 bases between.

This clonotype was picked up a small number of times. The chain uses TRBV20-1 and TRBJ2-3; D may be TRBD1 (6 bases). V gave up 2 bases and J gave up 0 bases, with 15 bases separating them. Per the germline V gene, CDR1 is DFQATT and CDR2 is SNEGSKA (reference sequence). The CDR3 is 16 amino acids. CDR3 nucleotide sequence: TGCAGTGCTAGACTATTGACAGGCGCTAGCACAGATACGCAGTATTTT. As protein: CSARLLTGASTDTQYF.

The table lists this clonotype with many counts. The chain combines TRBV2 with TRBJ1-1, with D possibly matching TRBD1 (5 bases). The CDR3 sequence is 13 residues long. CDR1 is SNHLY, CDR2 FYNNEI, per germline. Trimming shortened V by 4 bases and J by 1 base, and 7 bases separated the two germline ends. CDR3 sequence: CASSVDTNTEAFF. In DNA form, the CDR3 reads TGTGCCAGCAGTGTGGACACGAACACTGAAGCTTTCTTT.

The V gene is TRBV5-6, the J gene TRBJ2-7; no clear D gene. V lost 4 bases and J lost 3, with 17 bases in between. The CDR3 sequence is 15 residues long. The germline CDR1 and CDR2 sequences are SGHDT and YYEEEE. The CDR3 DNA is TGTGCCAGCAGCCTATTACTGGGTTGGAGCTACGAGCAGTACTTC. Protein product: CASSLLLGWSYEQYF.

The chain employs TRBV7-2 and TRBJ2-1; tentative D call: TRBD2 (5 bases). The CDR3 runs to 14 residues. Trimming removed 7 bases at V and 4 bases at J, with 14 bases between. Germline CDR1 and CDR2: SGHTA and FQGNSA. The CDR3 here is CASTARTSYNEQFF. As DNA, the CDR3 is TGTGCCAGCACCGCCAGGACTTCGTACAATGAGCAGTTCTTC.

This clonotype was seen a handful of times. V gene TRBV7-6 combines with J gene TRBJ1-4; D is unclear. Germline V gene lookup returns CDR1 SGHVS and CDR2 FNYEAQ. Trimming stripped 2 bases from V and 8 bases from J, with 12 bases between. The CDR3 sequence is 14 residues long. The CDR3 sequence: CASSLMTSGEKLFF. The CDR3 bases are TGTGCCAGCAGCTTAATGACCAGCGGAGAAAAACTGTTTTTT.

The chain joins TRBV9 to TRBJ2-3, with D possibly matching TRBD1 (6 bases). The germline gives CDR1 SGDLS, CDR2 YYNGEE. There are 15 residues in the CDR3. V was pared by 0 bases and J by 3 bases, with 11 bases between. CDR3 residues: CASSVGPQGTDTQYF. CDR3 coding DNA: TGTGCCAGCAGCGTAGGCCCCCAGGGGACAGATACGCAGTATTTT.

The V and J genes are TRBV6-6 and TRBJ2-7; D gene unclear. The V gene's germline CDR1 is MNHNY and CDR2 SVGAGI (reference sequence). The CDR3 covers 13 residues. The germline V and J ends were trimmed by 2 bases and 8 bases, with 13 bases remaining between them. The CDR3 DNA reads as TGTGCCAGCAGTTACACGCCGTCGCTCCAGCAGTACTTC. It specifies CASSYTPSLQQYF.